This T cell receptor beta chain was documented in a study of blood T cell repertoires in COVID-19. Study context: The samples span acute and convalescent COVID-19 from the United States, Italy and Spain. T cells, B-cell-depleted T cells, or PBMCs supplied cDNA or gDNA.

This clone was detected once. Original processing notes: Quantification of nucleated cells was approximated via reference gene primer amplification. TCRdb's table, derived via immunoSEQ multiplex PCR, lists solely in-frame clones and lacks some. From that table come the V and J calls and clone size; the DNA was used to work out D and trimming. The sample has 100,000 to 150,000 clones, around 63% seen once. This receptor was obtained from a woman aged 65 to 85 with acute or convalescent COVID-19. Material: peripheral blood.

The CDR3 bases are TGTGCCTGGAGTCGACCTGGGACAGGGGGCTACGAGCAGTACTTC. Residues: CAWSRPGTGGYEQYF. This rearrangement joins TRBV30 to TRBJ2-7, with TRBD1 identical over 11 bases. Losses at the gene ends were 2 bases for V and 3 bases for J; bases not matched to a gene: 6. The germline gives CDR1 GTSNPN, CDR2 SVGIG (reference sequence). CDR3 length: 15 residues.